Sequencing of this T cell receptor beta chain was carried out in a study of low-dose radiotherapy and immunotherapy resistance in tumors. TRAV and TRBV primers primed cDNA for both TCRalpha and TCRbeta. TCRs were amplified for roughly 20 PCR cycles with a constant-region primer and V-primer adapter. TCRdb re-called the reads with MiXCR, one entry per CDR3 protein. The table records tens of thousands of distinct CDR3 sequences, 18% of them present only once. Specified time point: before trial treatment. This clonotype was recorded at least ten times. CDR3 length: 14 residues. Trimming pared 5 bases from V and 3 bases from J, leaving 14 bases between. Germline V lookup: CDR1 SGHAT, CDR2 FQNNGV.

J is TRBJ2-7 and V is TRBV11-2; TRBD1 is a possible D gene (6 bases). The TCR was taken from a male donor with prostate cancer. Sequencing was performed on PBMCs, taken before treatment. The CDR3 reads CASSLPGQFYEQYF. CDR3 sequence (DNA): TGTGCCAGCAGCCTACCCGGACAGTTCTACGAGCAGTACTTC.